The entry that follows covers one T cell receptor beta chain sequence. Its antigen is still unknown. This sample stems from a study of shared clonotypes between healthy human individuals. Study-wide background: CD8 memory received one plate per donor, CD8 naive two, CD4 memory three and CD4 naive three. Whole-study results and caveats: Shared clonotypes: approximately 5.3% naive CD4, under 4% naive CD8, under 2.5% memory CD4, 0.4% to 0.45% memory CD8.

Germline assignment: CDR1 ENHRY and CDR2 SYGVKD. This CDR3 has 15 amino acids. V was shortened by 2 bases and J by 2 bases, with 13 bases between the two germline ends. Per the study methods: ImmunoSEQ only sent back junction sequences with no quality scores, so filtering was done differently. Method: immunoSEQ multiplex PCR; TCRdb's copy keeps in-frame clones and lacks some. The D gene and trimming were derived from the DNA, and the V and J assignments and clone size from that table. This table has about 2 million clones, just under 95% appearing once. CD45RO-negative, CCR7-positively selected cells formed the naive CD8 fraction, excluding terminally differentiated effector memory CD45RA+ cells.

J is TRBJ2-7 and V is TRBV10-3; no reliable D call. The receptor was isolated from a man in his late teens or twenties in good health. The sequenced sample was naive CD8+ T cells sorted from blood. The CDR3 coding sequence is TGTGCCATCAGTGAGATTTCTAGTTCCACCTACGAGCAGTACTTC. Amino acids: CAISEISSSTYEQYF.